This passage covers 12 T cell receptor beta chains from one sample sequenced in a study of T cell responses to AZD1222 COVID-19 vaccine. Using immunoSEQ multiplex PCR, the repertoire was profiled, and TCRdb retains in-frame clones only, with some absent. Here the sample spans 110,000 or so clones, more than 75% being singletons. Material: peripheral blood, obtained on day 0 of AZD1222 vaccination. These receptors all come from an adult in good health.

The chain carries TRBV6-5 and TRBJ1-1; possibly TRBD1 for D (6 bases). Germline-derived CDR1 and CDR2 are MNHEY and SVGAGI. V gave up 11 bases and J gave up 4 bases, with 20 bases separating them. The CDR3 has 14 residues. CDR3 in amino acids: CAGGADPVGTEAFF. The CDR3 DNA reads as TGTGCCGGGGGGGCAGATCCCGTTGGCACTGAAGCTTTCTTT.

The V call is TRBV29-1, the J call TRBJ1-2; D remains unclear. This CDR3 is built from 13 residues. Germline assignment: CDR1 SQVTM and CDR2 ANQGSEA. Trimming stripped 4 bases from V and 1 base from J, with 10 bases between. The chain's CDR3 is CSVGGWDNYGYTF. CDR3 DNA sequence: TGCAGCGTTGGGGGATGGGATAACTATGGCTACACCTTC. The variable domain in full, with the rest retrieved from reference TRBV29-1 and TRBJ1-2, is SAVISQKPSRDICQRGTSLTIQCQVDSQVTMMFWYRQQPGQSLTLIATANQGSEATYESGFVIDKFPISRPNLTFSTLTVSNMSPEDSSIYLCSVGGWDNYGYTFGSGTRLTVV.

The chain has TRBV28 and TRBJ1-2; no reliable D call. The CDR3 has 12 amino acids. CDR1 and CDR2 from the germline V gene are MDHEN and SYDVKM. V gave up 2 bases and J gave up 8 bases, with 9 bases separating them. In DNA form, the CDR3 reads TGTGCCAGCAGTTTAGAAGGGAAGGGCTACACCTTC. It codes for CASSLEGKGYTF.

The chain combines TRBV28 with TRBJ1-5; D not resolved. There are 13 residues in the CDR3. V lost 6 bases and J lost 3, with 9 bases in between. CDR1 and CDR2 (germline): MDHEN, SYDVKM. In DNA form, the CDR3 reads TGTGCCAGCAGCCGCCTACTCAATCAGCCCCAGCATTTT. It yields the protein CASSRLLNQPQHF.

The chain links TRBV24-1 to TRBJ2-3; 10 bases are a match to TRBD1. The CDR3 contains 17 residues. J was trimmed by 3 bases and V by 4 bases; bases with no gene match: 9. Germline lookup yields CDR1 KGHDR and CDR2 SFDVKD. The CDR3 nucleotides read TGTGCCACCAGTGACTCGGGACAGGGGTTAAGAACAGATACGCAGTATTTT. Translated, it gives CATSDSGQGLRTDTQYF.

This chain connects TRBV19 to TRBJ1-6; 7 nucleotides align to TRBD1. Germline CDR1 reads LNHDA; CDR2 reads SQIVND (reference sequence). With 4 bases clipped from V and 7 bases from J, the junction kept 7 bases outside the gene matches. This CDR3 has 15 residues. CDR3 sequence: CASSTVLGGNSPLHF. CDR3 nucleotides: TGTGCCAGTAGTACAGTCCTAGGGGGCAATTCACCCCTCCACTTT.

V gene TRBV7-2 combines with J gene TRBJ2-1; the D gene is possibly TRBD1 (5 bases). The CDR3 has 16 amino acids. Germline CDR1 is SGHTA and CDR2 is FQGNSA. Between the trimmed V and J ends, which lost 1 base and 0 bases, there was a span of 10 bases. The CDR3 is CASSLVGANSYNEQFF. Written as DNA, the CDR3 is TGTGCCAGCAGCTTAGTTGGGGCGAACTCCTACAATGAGCAGTTCTTC.

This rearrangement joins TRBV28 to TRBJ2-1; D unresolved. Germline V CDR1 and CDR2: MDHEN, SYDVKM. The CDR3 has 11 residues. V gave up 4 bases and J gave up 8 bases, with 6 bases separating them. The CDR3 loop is CASSSEYEQFF. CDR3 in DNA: TGTGCCAGCAGTTCGGAATATGAGCAGTTCTTC.

For the CDR3, the DNA is TGTGCCAGTAGTATTCACGGAACCAATAGCAATCAGCCCCAGCATTTT. Its translation: CASSIHGTNSNQPQHF. The V call is TRBV19, the J call TRBJ1-5; D remains ambiguous. The CDR3 runs to 16 residues. V lost 3 bases to trimming and J lost 0 bases, with 12 bases between them. Germline CDR1 reads LNHDA; CDR2 reads SQIVND (reference sequence).

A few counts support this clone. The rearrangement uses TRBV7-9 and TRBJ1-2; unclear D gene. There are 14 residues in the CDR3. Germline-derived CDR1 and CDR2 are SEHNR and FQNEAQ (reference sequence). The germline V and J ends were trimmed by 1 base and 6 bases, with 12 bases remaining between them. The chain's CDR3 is CASSLGSPLDGYTF. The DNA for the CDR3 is TGTGCCAGCAGCTTAGGAAGTCCCCTTGATGGCTACACCTTC.

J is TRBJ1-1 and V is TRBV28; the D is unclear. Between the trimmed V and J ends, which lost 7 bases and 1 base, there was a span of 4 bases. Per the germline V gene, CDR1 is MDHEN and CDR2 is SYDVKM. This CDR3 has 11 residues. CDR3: CASTGNTEAFF. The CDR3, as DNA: TGTGCCAGCACAGGGAACACTGAAGCTTTCTTT.

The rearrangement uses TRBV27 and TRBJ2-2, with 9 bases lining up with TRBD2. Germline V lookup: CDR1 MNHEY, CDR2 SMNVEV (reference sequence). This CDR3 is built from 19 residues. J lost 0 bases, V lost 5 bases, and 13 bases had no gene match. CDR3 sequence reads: CASSPLRRSGRTNTGELFF. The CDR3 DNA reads TGTGCCAGCAGTCCCCTAAGAAGGAGCGGGAGGACGAACACCGGGGAGCTGTTTTTT.